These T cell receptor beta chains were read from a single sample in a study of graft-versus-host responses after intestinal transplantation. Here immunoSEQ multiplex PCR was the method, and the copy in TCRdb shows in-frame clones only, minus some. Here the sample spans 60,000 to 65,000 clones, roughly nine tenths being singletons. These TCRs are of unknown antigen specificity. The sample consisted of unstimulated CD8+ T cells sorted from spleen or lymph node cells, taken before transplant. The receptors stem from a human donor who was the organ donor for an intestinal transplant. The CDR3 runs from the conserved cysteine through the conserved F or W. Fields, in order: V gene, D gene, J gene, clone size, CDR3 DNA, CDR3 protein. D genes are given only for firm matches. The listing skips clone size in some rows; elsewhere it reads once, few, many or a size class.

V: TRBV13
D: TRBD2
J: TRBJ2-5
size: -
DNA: TGTGCCAGCAGCTTAGCGCGCCTAGCGGGACCGGAGACCCAGTACTTC
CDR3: CASSLARLAGPETQYF

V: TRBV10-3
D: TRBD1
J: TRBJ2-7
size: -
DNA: TGTGCCATCAGTAGTAAGGACAGGGGGGACGAGCAGTACTTC
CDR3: CAISSKDRGDEQYF

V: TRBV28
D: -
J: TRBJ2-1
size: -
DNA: TGTGCCAGCAGCGACCCGGTACTGGGTGGAGGGGCCTACAATGAGCAGTTCTTC
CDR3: CASSDPVLGGGAYNEQFF

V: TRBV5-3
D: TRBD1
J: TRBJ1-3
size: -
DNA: TGTGCCAGAAGCCTAACAGGGGACGCTGGAAACACCATATATTTT
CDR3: CARSLTGDAGNTIYF

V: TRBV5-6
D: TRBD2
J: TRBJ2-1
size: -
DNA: TGTGCCAGCAGACATGAGACTAGCGGGAGAAATGAGCAGTTCTTC
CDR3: CASRHETSGRNEQFF

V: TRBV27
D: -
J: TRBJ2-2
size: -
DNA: TGTGCCAGCAGTCCGTCGTCGGGGATCACCGGGGAGCTGTTTTTT
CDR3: CASSPSSGITGELFF

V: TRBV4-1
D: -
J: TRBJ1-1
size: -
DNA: TGCGCCAGCAGCCAAGTGCGGTCACGGCTAGGTCCGTCCGAAGCTTTCTTT
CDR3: CASSQVRSRLGPSEAFF

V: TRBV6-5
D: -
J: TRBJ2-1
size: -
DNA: TGTGCCAGCAGTCAGGGTTACTACAATGAGCAGTTCTTC
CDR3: CASSQGYYNEQFF

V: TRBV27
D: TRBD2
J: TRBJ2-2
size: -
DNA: TGTGCCAGCAGGTCTGGGACTAGAAGTACCGGGGAGCTGTTTTTT
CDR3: CASRSGTRSTGELFF

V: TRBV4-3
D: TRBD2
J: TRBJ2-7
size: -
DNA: TGCGCCAGCAGCCCAGGGACTAGCGGGGGCTACGAGCAGTACTTC
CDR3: CASSPGTSGGYEQYF

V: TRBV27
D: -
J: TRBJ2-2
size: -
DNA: TGTGCCAGCACCGCAGGGGATCTCGGGGAGCTGTTTTTT
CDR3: CASTAGDLGELFF

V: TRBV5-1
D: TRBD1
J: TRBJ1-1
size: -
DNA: TGCGCCAGCAGGGACAGGGGCGACACTGAAGCTTTCTTT
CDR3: CASRDRGDTEAFF

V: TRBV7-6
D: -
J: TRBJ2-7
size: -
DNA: TGTGCCAGCAGCCTCAGACAGCCTAACTACGAGCAGTACTTC
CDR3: CASSLRQPNYEQYF

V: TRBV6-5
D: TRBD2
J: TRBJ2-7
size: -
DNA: TGTGCCAGCAGTTCTCCTAGCGGGAATCGTGCCTACGAGCAGTACTTC
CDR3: CASSSPSGNRAYEQYF

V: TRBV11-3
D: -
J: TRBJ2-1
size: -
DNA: TGTGCCAGCAGCTTAGAACAGTTAGGCTACAATGAGCAGTTCTTC
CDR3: CASSLEQLGYNEQFF

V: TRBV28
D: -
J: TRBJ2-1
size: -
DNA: TGTGCCAGCAGTTTTCCCAACCCCCGGGAGCAGTTCTTC
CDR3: CASSFPNPREQFF

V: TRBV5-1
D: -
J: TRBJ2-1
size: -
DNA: TGCGCCAGCAGCCACCGTCCTGTCGTCCCAGGGTCGCTCCGGGACAATGAGCAGTTCTTC
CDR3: CASSHRPVVPGSLRDNEQFF

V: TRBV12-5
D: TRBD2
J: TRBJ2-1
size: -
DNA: TGTGCTAGTGGTTTGGCCCAAGATGGATGGCGGGAGTGGAGGGAGCAGTTCTTC
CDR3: CASGLAQDGWREWREQFF

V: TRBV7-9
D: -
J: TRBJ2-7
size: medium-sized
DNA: TGTGCCAGCGGCCGGGACTGGTCCTACGAGCAGTACTTC
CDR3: CASGRDWSYEQYF

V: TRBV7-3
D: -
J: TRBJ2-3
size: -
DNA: TGTGCCAGCAGCTTAACGCGTTGGGACACCAATACGCAGTATTTT
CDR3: CASSLTRWDTNTQYF

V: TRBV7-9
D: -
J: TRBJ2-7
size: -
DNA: TGTGCCAGCAGCTTATTCGGTTCCTACGAGCAGTACTTC
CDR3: CASSLFGSYEQYF

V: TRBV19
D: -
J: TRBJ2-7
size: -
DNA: TGTGCCAGTAGTATAGATCTGACACCTTACGAGCAGTACTTC
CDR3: CASSIDLTPYEQYF

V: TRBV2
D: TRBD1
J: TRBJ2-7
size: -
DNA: TGTGCCAGCAGAAGAGAACAGGGGGTCTACGAGCAGTACTTC
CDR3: CASRREQGVYEQYF

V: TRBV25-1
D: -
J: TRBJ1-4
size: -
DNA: TGTGCCAGCAGCGACTGGCCATTTCCTAATGAAAAACTGTTTTTT
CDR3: CASSDWPFPNEKLFF

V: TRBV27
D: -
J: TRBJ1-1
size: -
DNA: TGTGCCAGCAGCCAAGTTCTAGGGGCTCGTTCCCTCACTGAAGCTTTCTTT
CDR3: CASSQVLGARSLTEAFF

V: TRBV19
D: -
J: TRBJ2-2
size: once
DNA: TGTGCCAGTAGTATTCTGCCTTCCAAGGGGATGGACACCGGGGAGCTGTTTTTT
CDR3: CASSILPSKGMDTGELFF

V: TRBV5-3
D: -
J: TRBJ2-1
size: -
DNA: TGTGCCAGAAGCTTGGGACAGGAGCAGTTCTTC
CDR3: CARSLGQEQFF